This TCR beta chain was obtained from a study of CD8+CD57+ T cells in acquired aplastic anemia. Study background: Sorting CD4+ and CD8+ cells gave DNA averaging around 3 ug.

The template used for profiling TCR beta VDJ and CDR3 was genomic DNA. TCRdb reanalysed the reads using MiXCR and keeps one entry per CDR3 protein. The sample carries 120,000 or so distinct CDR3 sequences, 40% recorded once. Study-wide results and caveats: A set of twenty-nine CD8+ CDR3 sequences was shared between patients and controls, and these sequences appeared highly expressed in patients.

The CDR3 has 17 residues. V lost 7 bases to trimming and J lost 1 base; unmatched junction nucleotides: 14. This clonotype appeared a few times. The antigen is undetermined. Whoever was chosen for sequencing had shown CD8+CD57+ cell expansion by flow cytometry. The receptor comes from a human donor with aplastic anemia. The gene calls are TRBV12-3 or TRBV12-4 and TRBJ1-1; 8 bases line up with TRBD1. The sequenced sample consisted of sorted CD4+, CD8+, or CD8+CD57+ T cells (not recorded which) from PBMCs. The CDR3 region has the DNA TGTGCCAGCACCCTGGGGCGCAGGGGGCCTGGGAACACTGAAGCTTTCTTT. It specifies CASTLGRRGPGNTEAFF.